A selection of T cell receptor beta chains follows, all from one sample in a study of control samples from healthy donors and cancer patients. TCRdb's copy holds only in-frame clones and misses some; the assay was immunoSEQ multiplex PCR. The table records just under 80,000 clones, around nine tenths of them present only once. The material sequenced was PBMCs. These receptors were taken from an older woman with head and neck cancer. The CDR3 runs from the conserved cysteine through the conserved F or W. The D gene is left open where the match is weak. Clone size appears in some rows only: once, few, many, or a class for an expanded clone.

v_gene	j_gene	len	abundance	d_gene	CDR3nt	CDR3aa
TRBV12-3/TRBV12-4	TRBJ1-5	13	-	-	TGTGCCAGCAGATTGAGGATCGATCAGCCCCAGCATTTT	CASRLRIDQPQHF
TRBV27	TRBJ2-7	16	-	TRBD2	TGTGCCAGCAGGGTACTAGCGGGAGGGGGGTGGAACGAGCAGTACTTC	CASRVLAGGGWNEQYF
TRBV24-1	TRBJ2-3	17	-	TRBD2	TGTGCCACCAGTGATTCGAGGACTAGCGGGCCCACAGATACGCAGTATTTT	CATSDSRTSGPTDTQYF
TRBV2	TRBJ2-7	14	-	-	TGTGCCAGCGGTCGGGCCTCCCGTACCTACGAGCAGTACTTC	CASGRASRTYEQYF
TRBV3-1/TRBV3-2	TRBJ1-6	12	-	TRBD1	TGTGCCACCAGGGGGGGAAATTCACCCCTCCACTTT	CATRGGNSPLHF
TRBV28	TRBJ1-2	15	-	-	TGTGCCAGCAGTTTGTTGGACAGAGAAAACTATGGCTACACCTTC	CASSLLDRENYGYTF
TRBV30	TRBJ1-1	15	-	-	TGTGCCTGGAGTGTACTAAGGGGAGCGAACACTGAAGCTTTCTTT	CAWSVLRGANTEAFF
TRBV3-1/TRBV3-2	TRBJ2-1	17	-	-	TGTGCCAGCAGCCATCCCTCGACCGGGTTGACGTACAATGAGCAGTTCTTC	CASSHPSTGLTYNEQFF
TRBV29-1	TRBJ2-5	12	-	-	TGCAGCGCCGTAGGACATCAAGAGACCCAGTACTTC	CSAVGHQETQYF
TRBV25-1	TRBJ1-1	11	-	-	TGTGCCAGCCACGACAGAAGTGAAGCTTTCTTT	CASHDRSEAFF
TRBV10-1	TRBJ2-7	16	-	TRBD1	TGCGCCAGCAGTGATAACTGGAGACAGGGGACCTACGAGCAGTACTTC	CASSDNWRQGTYEQYF
TRBV5-1	TRBJ2-1	14	-	-	TGCGCCAGCAGCTTGGGCGGTGTGTACAATGAGCAGTTCTTC	CASSLGGVYNEQFF
TRBV5-4	TRBJ2-7	13	once	-	TGTGCCAGCAGCCGAGAAATGTCTGCCGAGCAGTACTTC	CASSREMSAEQYF
TRBV27	TRBJ2-1	15	-	-	TGTGCCACCGGGTCGGAGCGAGTAGCCTTCAATGAGCAGTTCTTC	CATGSERVAFNEQFF
TRBV19	TRBJ2-1	14	-	-	TGTGCCAGTAGTATAGATCAGGGCTACAATGAGCAGTTCTTC	CASSIDQGYNEQFF
TRBV27	TRBJ2-7	16	-	TRBD1	TGTGCCAGCAGTCCCTCGACAGGGCCTTACTCCTACGAGCAGTACTTC	CASSPSTGPYSYEQYF
TRBV4-1	TRBJ1-1	13	-	-	TGCGCCAGCAGCCAGGGGGCGAACACTGAAGCTTTCTTT	CASSQGANTEAFF
TRBV10-3	TRBJ2-3	15	-	TRBD2	TGTGCCATCAGGGGGACTAGCGGGGACGGGGATACGCAGTATTTT	CAIRGTSGDGDTQYF
TRBV19	TRBJ2-7	15	-	TRBD2	TGTGCCAGTAGTATAGCACCTAGCGGGCTCTACGAGCAGTACTTC	CASSIAPSGLYEQYF
TRBV30	TRBJ1-5	13	few	-	TGTGCCTGGAGTGGGCAGGGCTTTCAGCCCCAGCATTTT	CAWSGQGFQPQHF
TRBV7-2	TRBJ2-7	15	-	-	TGTGCCAGCAGCTTGGTAGCGGTGGGCTCCTACGAGCAGTACTTC	CASSLVAVGSYEQYF
TRBV11-3	TRBJ2-7	17	few	TRBD2	TGTGCCAGCAGCCGAGGGCCAGGACTAGCGGGGGCGAACGAGCAGTACTTC	CASSRGPGLAGANEQYF
TRBV7-6	TRBJ1-4	13	-	TRBD1	TGTGCCAGTGGACAGGGGGCTAATGAAAAACTGTTTTTT	CASGQGANEKLFF
TRBV7-2	TRBJ1-2	13	-	-	TGTGCCAGCAGCTTAGTACCCCACGGTGGCTACACCTTC	CASSLVPHGGYTF
TRBV2	TRBJ2-3	15	-	TRBD2	TGTGCCAGCAGTGAAGCCAGCGGGGGCACGGGGTCGCAGTATTTT	CASSEASGGTGSQYF
TRBV28	TRBJ2-7	17	once	TRBD2	TGTGCCAGCAGTTTATTTAGCGGGAGGGCTACATTCCACGAGCAGTACTTC	CASSLFSGRATFHEQYF
TRBV14	TRBJ2-3	16	once	-	TGTGCCAGCAGCCCGCTCTACCAGGGTCTTGGAGATACGCAGTATTTT	CASSPLYQGLGDTQYF
TRBV20-1	TRBJ2-5	13	-	-	TGCAGTGCTAGTGATAATAGCGGTGAGACCCAGTACTTC	CSASDNSGETQYF
TRBV18	TRBJ2-4	17	-	-	TGTGCCAGCTCACCACGATTAGGACAGAAAAGGATCGACATTCAGTACTTC	CASSPRLGQKRIDIQYF
TRBV3-1/TRBV3-2	TRBJ1-5	15	-	-	TGTGCCAGCAGCCAATTTAGCACCCTCAATCAGCCCCAGCATTTT	CASSQFSTLNQPQHF
TRBV7-8	TRBJ2-7	11	-	-	TGTGCCAGCAGCTTAAGCTACGAGCAGTACTTC	CASSLSYEQYF
TRBV7-6	TRBJ2-3	15	-	TRBD2	TGTGCCAGCAGCCAAATAGCGGGAGGGGTAGATACGCAGTATTTT	CASSQIAGGVDTQYF
TRBV11-2	TRBJ1-1	17	once	-	TGTGCCAGCAGCCCAAAGCCGGGTTGGGCCGGAAACACTGAAGCTTTCTTT	CASSPKPGWAGNTEAFF
TRBV3-1/TRBV3-2	TRBJ2-2	15	-	-	TGTGCCAGCAGCCAAGCTGCTAGCGCCACCGGGGAGCTGTTTTTT	CASSQAASATGELFF
TRBV5-6	TRBJ1-5	14	-	-	TGTGCCAGCAGCTTTAGGAGGGGGGATCAGCCCCAGCATTTT	CASSFRRGDQPQHF
TRBV7-9	TRBJ1-2	13	-	TRBD1	TGTGCCAGCAGCCCGGACAGGGTCTATGGCTACACCTTC	CASSPDRVYGYTF
TRBV5-5	TRBJ1-4	13	-	-	TGTGCCAGCAGCTTGGCGCCAGACGACAAACTGTTTTTT	CASSLAPDDKLFF
TRBV6-5	TRBJ1-4	14	-	-	TGTGCCAGCAGATACATTAACCCTCATGAAAAACTGTTTTTT	CASRYINPHEKLFF
TRBV10-3	TRBJ2-7	14	-	TRBD1	TGTGCCATCACCGCCGGGACAGGGGGCTACGAGCAGTACTTC	CAITAGTGGYEQYF
TRBV5-1	TRBJ2-7	14	-	-	TGCGCCAGCAGCTTGTCGGGGGCGTCTGTCGAGCAGTACTTC	CASSLSGASVEQYF
TRBV19	TRBJ2-5	13	-	-	TGTGCCAGTACCAGACGCGGGCAAGAGACCCAGTACTTC	CASTRRGQETQYF
TRBV30	TRBJ1-1	12	-	-	TGTGCCTGGAGTGCGTACAGGGCTGAAGCTTTCTTT	CAWSAYRAEAFF
TRBV2	TRBJ2-2	16	-	-	TGTGCCAGCAGCCCCACCGGCCCTACCCTTACCGGGGAGCTGTTTTTT	CASSPTGPTLTGELFF
TRBV27	TRBJ1-6	16	-	-	TGTGCCAGCGGTAGGACGGGGAGCTCCTATAATTCACCCCTCCACTTT	CASGRTGSSYNSPLHF
TRBV6-1	TRBJ2-4	15	-	-	TGTGCCAGCAGTGATACCGGGACTCCCCAAAACATTCAGTACTTC	CASSDTGTPQNIQYF
TRBV5-1	TRBJ2-3	17	-	TRBD2	TGCGCCAGCAGCAAGGACACGGGAGGGAGGGCCATCAATACGCAGTATTTT	CASSKDTGGRAINTQYF
TRBV24-1	TRBJ1-2	13	-	-	TGTGCCACCAGTGACCCCGCCACAGGCAGCTACACCTTC	CATSDPATGSYTF